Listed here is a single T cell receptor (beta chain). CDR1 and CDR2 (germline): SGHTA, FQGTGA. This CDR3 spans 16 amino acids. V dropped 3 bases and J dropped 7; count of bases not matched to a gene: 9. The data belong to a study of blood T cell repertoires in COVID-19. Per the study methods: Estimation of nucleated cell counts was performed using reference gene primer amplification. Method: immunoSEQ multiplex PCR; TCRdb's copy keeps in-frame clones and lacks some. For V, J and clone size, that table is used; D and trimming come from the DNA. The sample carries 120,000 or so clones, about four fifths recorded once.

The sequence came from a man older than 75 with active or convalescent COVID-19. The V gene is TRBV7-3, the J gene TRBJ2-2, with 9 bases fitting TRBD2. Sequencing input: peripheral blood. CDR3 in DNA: TGTGCCAGCAGCTTTGATTTAAGCGGGGGGCGCGGGGAGCTGTTTTTT. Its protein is CASSFDLSGGRGELFF. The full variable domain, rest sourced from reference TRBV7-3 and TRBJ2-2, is GAGVSQTPSNKVTEKGKYVELRCDPISGHTALYWYRQSLGQGPEFLIYFQGTGAADDSGLPNDRFFAVRPEGSVSTLKIQRTERGDSAVYLCASSFDLSGGRGELFFGEGSRLTVL.